Described below is a single T cell receptor (beta chain) sequence and its context. This specimen belongs to a study of T cell changes during pregnancy in multiple sclerosis. Measured with immunoSEQ multiplex PCR; TCRdb has only the in-frame clones, and not every one. The sample consists of under 80,000 clones, 88% of them appearing once. The germline CDR1 and CDR2 sequences are WNHNN and SYGVQD (reference sequence). The CDR3 has 16 amino acids. V lost 4 bases, J lost 1 base, and 15 bases lay in between. The specimen was peripheral blood, collected in the first trimester of pregnancy. This sequence was found in a female donor with multiple sclerosis, enrolled in a pregnancy study. The chain carries TRBV10-1 and TRBJ2-3; D perhaps matches TRBD2 (6 bases). The CDR3 loop is CASSGVGSGGTDTQYF. The CDR3 bases are TGCGCCAGCAGTGGAGTGGGTAGCGGAGGCACAGATACGCAGTATTTT.